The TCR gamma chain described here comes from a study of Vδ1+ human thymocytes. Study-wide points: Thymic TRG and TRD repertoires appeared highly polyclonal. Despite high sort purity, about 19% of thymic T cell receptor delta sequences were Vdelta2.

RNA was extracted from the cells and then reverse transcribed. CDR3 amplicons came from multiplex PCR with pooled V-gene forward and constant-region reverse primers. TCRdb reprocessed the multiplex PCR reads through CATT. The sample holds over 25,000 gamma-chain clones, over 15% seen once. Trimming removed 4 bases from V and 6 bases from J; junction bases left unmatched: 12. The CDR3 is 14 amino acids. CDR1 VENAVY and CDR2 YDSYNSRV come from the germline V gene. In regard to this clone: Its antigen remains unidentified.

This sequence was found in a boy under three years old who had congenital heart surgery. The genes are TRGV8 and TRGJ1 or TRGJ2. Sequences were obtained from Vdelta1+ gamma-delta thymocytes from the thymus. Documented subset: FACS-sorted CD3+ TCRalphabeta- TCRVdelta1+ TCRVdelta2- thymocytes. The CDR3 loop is CATWDRTVCYKKLF. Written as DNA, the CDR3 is TGTGCCACCTGGGACCGTACCGTATGTTATAAGAAACTCTTT.